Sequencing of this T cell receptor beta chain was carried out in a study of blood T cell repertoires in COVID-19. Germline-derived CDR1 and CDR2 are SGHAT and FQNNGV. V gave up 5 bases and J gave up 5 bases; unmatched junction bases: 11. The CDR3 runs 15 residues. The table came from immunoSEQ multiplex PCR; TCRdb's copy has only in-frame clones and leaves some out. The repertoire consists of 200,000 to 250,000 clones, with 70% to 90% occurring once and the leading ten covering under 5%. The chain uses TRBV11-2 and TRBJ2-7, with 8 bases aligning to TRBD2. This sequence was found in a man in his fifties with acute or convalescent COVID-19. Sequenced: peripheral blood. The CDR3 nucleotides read TGTGCCAGCAGCATATTAGCGGGGCGAAGTAACGAGCAGTACTTC. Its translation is CASSILAGRSNEQYF. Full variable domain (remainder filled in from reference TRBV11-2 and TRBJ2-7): EAGVAQSPRYKIIEKRQSVAFWCNPISGHATLYWYQQILGQGPKLLIQFQNNGVVDDSQLPKDRFSAERLKGVDSTLKIQPAKLEDSAVYLCASSILAGRSNEQYFGPGTRLTVT.